Following are 12 T cell receptor beta chains from one sample sequenced in a study of shared clonotypes between healthy human individuals. Using immunoSEQ multiplex PCR, the repertoire was profiled, and TCRdb retains in-frame clones only, with some absent. The data hold approximately 2.5 million clones, with approximately 92% observed a single time. Sequenced input: naive CD4+ T cells sorted from blood. Described subset: CD45RA+ positively selected. The receptors were sampled from a young man in good health.

The chain is built from TRBV30 and TRBJ1-1; no firm D call. V gave up 4 bases and J gave up 5 bases, with 11 bases separating them. CDR3 length: 12 amino acids. Germline lookup yields CDR1 GTSNPN and CDR2 SVGIG (reference sequence). CDR3 sequence: CAWTPGSTEAFF. The CDR3 DNA is TGTGCCTGGACCCCCGGTAGTACTGAAGCTTTCTTT. The full variable domain, completed using reference TRBV30 and TRBJ1-1, is SQTIHQWPATLVQPVGSPLSLECTVEGTSNPNLYWYRQAAGRGLQLLFYSVGIGQISSEVPQNLSASRPQDRQFILSSKKLLLSDSGFYLCAWTPGSTEAFFGQGTRLTVV.

The V and J genes are TRBV7-2 and TRBJ1-1, with D unclear. Trimming shortened V by 7 bases and J by 0 bases, and 12 bases separated the two germline ends. CDR3 length: 14 amino acids. Germline V gives CDR1 SGHTA, CDR2 FQGNSA. This CDR3 is CASTYGSMNTEAFF. Written as DNA, the CDR3 is TGTGCCAGCACCTACGGAAGCATGAACACTGAAGCTTTCTTT.

The J gene is TRBJ2-3, the V gene TRBV18; D not resolved. Between the trimmed V and J ends, which lost 6 bases and 3 bases, there was a span of 13 bases. Germline V gene data show CDR1 as KGHSH and CDR2 as LQKENI. The CDR3 runs 14 residues. CDR3 protein: CASSQPPRTDTQYF. The CDR3 DNA sequence: TGTGCCAGCTCCCAGCCCCCGAGGACAGATACGCAGTATTTT.

The CDR3 DNA reads as TGTGCCAGCAGTGAGACCGGACTTGGGGGGACCCAGTACTTC. Protein sequence: CASSETGLGGTQYF. The chain employs TRBV2 and TRBJ2-5; D tentatively reads TRBD1 or TRBD2 (5 bases each). The CDR3 has 14 residues. V lost 3 bases and J 7 bases, leaving 15 bases between the germline ends. Germline V lookup: CDR1 SNHLY, CDR2 FYNNEI.

Notes on this clone: The same CDR3 is also encoded by other DNA sequences in this sample. V and J are TRBV28 and TRBJ1-1, with a possible D match to TRBD1 (5 bases). The germline gives CDR1 MDHEN, CDR2 SYDVKM. CDR3 length: 12 amino acids. V shed 2 bases and J shed 5 bases, with 6 bases lying between them. The CDR3 DNA is TGTGCCAGCAGTTTACAGGGAACTGAAGCTTTCTTT. It yields the protein CASSLQGTEAFF. Variable domain in full (rest from reference TRBV28 and TRBJ1-1): DVKVTQSSRYLVKRTGEKVFLECVQDMDHENMFWYRQDPGLGLRLIYFSYDVKMKEKGDIPEGYSVSREKKERFSLILESASTNQTSMYLCASSLQGTEAFFGQGTRLTVV.

The chain's CDR3 is CASSQDLTSGVMETQYF. The DNA of the CDR3 is TGCGCCAGCAGCCAAGATCTTACTAGCGGCGTCATGGAGACCCAGTACTTC. V usage is TRBV4-1 and J usage is TRBJ2-5, with TRBD2 matching 8 bases. The V segment lost 0 bases and the J segment 5 bases; nucleotides outside the gene matches: 11. Germline V gives CDR1 MGHRA, CDR2 YSYEKL. This CDR3 comprises 17 residues.

The chain is built from TRBV10-3 and TRBJ1-3; no clear D. With 0 bases removed from V and 4 bases from J, the gap between germline ends came to 10 bases. The CDR3 has 15 residues. Germline lookup yields CDR1 ENHRY and CDR2 SYGVKD. The CDR3: CAISESWAPGNTIYF. CDR3 in DNA: TGTGCCATCAGTGAGTCTTGGGCACCCGGAAACACCATATATTTT.

The chain uses TRBV5-4 and TRBJ2-1; no reliable D call. CDR1 is SGHNT, CDR2 YYREEE, per germline (reference sequence). This CDR3 comprises 15 residues. The ends were cut back, 0 bases at V and 4 bases at J, with 11 bases in the middle. CDR3 sequence reads: CASSLEASVYNEQFF. Here the CDR3 DNA reads TGTGCCAGCAGCTTGGAGGCTAGTGTTTACAATGAGCAGTTCTTC.

V and J are TRBV5-1 and TRBJ1-6; unclear D gene. Trimming took off 0 bases at V and 5 bases at J, with 9 bases between the two ends. The germline V gene has CDR1 SGHRS and CDR2 YFSETQ. CDR3 length: 15 amino acids. The DNA for the CDR3 is TGCGCCAGCAGCTTGGATGGGGTAAATAATTCACCCCTCCACTTT. Translation: CASSLDGVNNSPLHF.

The chain is built from TRBV7-2 and TRBJ1-4; 7 bases agree with TRBD1. The CDR3 extends over 14 amino acids. Germline V gives CDR1 SGHTA, CDR2 FQGNSA. V gave up 5 bases and J gave up 7 bases; unmatched junction bases: 7. The CDR3 nucleotides are TGTGCCAGCAGCCCCAGGGGGGGTAGTGAAAAACTGTTTTTT. Translating it yields CASSPRGGSEKLFF.

The rearrangement links TRBV7-3 to TRBJ2-5, with D perhaps TRBD1 (6 bases). This CDR3 has 14 residues. From germline, CDR1 is SGHTA and CDR2 FQGTGA. V was trimmed by 0 bases and J by 7 bases, leaving 12 bases between them. The CDR3 here is CASSLTEGDGTQYF. CDR3 nucleotides: TGTGCCAGCAGCTTAACTGAGGGGGACGGGACCCAGTACTTC.

The chain is built from TRBV7-2 and TRBJ2-3; D may be TRBD1 or TRBD2 (6 bases each). The CDR3 consists of 16 residues. Germline-derived CDR1 and CDR2 are SGHTA and FQGNSA. The V and J ends lost 4 bases and 2 bases respectively, with 16 bases between them. The CDR3 here is CASSSGPGALTDTQYF. DNA of the CDR3: TGTGCCAGCAGCTCCGGCCCGGGGGCCCTCACAGATACGCAGTATTTT.